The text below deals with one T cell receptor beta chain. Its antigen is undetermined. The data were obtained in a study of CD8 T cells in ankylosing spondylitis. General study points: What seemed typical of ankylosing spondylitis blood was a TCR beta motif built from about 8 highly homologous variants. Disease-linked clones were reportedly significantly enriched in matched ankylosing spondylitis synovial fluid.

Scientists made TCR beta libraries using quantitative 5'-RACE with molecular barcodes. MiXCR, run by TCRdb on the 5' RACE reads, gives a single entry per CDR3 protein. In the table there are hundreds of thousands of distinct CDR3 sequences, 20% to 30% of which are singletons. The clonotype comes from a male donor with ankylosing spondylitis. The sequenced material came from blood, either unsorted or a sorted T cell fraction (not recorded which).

The CDR3 reads CAISSGTAFNSPLHF. CDR3 bases: TGTGCCATCAGTTCCGGGACAGCCTTTAATTCACCCCTCCACTTT. The chain employs TRBV10-3 and TRBJ1-6, with 7 bases matching TRBD1. The CDR3 extends over 15 amino acids. V was clipped by 5 bases and J by 6 bases; unmatched bases: 7. Germline V CDR1 and CDR2: ENHRY, SYGVKD.